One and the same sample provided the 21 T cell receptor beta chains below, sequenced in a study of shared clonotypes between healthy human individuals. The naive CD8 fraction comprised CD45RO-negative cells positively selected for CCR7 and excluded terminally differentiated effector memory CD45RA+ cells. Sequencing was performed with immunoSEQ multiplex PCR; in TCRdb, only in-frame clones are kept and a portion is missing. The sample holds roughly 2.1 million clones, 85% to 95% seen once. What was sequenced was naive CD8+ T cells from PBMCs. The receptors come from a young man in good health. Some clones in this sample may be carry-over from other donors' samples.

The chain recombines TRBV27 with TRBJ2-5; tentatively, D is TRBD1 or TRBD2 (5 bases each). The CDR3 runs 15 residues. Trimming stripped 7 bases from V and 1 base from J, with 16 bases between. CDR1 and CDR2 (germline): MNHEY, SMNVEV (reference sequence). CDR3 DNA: TGTGCCAGCACAACCCGGGACCTCTTCCAAGAGACCCAGTACTTC. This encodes CASTTRDLFQETQYF.

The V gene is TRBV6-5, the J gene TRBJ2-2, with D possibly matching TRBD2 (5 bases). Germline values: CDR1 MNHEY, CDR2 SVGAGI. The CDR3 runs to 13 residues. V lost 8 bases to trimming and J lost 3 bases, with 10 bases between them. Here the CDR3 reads CASRRAYTGELFF. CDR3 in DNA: TGTGCCAGCCGGCGGGCTTACACCGGGGAGCTGTTTTTT.

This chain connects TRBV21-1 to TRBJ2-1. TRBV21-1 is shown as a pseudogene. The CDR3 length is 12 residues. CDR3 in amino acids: CASSAEYNEQFF. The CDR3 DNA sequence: TGTGCCAGCAGCGCAGAGTACAATGAGCAGTTCTTC.

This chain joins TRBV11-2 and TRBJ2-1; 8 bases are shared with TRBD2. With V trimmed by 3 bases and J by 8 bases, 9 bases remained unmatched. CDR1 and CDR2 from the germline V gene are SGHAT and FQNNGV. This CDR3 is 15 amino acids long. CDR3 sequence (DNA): TGTGCCAGCAGCTTTCGACTAGCGCCGAGGGATGAGCAGTTCTTC. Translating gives CASSFRLAPRDEQFF. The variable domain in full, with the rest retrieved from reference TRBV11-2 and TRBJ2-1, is EAGVAQSPRYKIIEKRQSVAFWCNPISGHATLYWYQQILGQGPKLLIQFQNNGVVDDSQLPKDRFSAERLKGVDSTLKIQPAKLEDSAVYLCASSFRLAPRDEQFFGPGTRLTVL.

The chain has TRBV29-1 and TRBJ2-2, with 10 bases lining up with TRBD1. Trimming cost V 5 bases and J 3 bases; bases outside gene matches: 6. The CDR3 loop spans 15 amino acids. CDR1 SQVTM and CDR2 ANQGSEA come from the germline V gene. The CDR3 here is CSVSTGGFYTGELFF. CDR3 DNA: TGCAGCGTTTCGACAGGGGGCTTTTACACCGGGGAGCTGTTTTTT.

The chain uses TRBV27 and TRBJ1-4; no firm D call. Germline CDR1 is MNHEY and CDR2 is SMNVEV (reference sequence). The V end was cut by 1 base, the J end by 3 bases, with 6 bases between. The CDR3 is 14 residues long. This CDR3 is CASSLYWANEKLFF. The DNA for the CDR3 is TGTGCCAGCAGTTTATACTGGGCTAATGAAAAACTGTTTTTT.

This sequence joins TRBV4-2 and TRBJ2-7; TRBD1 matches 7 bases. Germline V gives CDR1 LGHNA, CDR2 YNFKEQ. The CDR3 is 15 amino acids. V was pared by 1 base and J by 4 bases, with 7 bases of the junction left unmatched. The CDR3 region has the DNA TGTGCCAGCAGCCAAGGTAGGACAGGAGAGTACGAGCAGTACTTC. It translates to CASSQGRTGEYEQYF.

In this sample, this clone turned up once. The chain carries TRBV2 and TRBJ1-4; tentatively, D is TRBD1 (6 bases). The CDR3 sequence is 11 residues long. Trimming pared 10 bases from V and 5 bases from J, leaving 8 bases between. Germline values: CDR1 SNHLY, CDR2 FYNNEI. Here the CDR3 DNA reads TGTGCCACAGACAGGAATGAAAAACTGTTTTTT. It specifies CATDRNEKLFF.

As DNA, the CDR3 is TGTGCCAGCAGTTACCCCAGGGGGGGTTCCACTGAAGCTTTCTTT. Its protein is CASSYPRGGSTEAFF. This chain uses TRBV6-5 with TRBJ1-1; 7 positions match TRBD1. The germline gives CDR1 MNHEY, CDR2 SVGAGI. The CDR3 extends over 15 amino acids. V lost 2 bases, J lost 4 bases, and 7 bases stayed unmatched.

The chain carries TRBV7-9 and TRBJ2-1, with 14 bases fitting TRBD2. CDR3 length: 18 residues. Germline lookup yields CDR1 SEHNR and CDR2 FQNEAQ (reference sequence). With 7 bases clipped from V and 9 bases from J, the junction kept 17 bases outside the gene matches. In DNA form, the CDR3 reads TGTGCCAGCACCGGGTCGGGGACTAGCGGGAGAATAGGCGGTGAGCAGTTCTTC. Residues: CASTGSGTSGRIGGEQFF.

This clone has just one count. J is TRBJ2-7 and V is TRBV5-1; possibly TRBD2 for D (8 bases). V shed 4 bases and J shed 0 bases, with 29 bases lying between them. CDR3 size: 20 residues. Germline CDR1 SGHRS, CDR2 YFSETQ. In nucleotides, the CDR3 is TGCGCCAGCAGCCCGGGACAGTTAGGGATCAGCGGGAGCAGCTCCTACGAGCAGTACTTC. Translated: CASSPGQLGISGSSSYEQYF.

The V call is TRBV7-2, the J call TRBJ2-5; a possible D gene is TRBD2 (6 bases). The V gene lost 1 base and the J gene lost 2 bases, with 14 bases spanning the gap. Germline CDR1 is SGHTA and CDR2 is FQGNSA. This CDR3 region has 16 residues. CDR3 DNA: TGTGCCAGCAGCTTAGTTGGGTTAGCGGCACAAGAGACCCAGTACTTC. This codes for CASSLVGLAAQETQYF.

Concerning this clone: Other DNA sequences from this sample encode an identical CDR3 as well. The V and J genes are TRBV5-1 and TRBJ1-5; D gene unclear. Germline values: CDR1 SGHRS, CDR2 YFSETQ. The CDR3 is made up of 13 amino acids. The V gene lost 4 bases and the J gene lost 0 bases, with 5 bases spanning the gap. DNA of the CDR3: TGCGCCAGCAGCGATGATAGCAATCAGCCCCAGCATTTT. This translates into CASSDDSNQPQHF.

The CDR3 DNA reads as TGTGCCAGCAGCTTGGTGCAGGGAAGGCAGTTCTTC. Its translation: CASSLVQGRQFF. The chain links TRBV5-6 to TRBJ2-1; tentative D call: TRBD1 (5 bases). Germline V CDR1 and CDR2: SGHDT, YYEEEE. Trimming pared 0 bases from V and 12 bases from J, leaving 10 bases between. The length of the CDR3 is 12 residues.

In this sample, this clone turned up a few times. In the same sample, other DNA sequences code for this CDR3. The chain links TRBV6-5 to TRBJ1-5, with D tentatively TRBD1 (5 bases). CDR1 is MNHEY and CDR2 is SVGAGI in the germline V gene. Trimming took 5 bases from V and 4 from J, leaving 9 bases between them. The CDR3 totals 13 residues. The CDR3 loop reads CASSGGLNQPQHF. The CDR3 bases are TGTGCCAGCAGTGGGGGGTTGAATCAGCCCCAGCATTTT.

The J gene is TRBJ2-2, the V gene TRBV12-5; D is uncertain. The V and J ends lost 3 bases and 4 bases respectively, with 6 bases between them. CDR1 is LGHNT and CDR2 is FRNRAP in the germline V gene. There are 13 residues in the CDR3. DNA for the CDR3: TGTGCTAGTGGTTTAGCGTCCACCGGGGAGCTGTTTTTT. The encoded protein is CASGLASTGELFF. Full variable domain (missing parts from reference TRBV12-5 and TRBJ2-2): DARVTQTPRHKVTEMGQEVTMRCQPILGHNTVFWYRQTMMQGLELLAYFRNRAPLDDSGMPKDRFSAEMPDATLATLKIQPSEPRDSAVYFCASGLASTGELFFGEGSRLTVL.

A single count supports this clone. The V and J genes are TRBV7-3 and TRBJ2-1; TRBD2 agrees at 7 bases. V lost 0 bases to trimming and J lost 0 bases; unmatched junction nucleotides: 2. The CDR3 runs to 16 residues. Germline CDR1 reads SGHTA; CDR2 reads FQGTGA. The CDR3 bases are TGTGCCAGCAGCTTAACGGGGGGGAACTCCTACAATGAGCAGTTCTTC. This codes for CASSLTGGNSYNEQFF. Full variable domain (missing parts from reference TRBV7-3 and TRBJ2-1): GAGVSQTPSNKVTEKGKYVELRCDPISGHTALYWYRQSLGQGPEFLIYFQGTGAADDSGLPNDRFFAVRPEGSVSTLKIQRTERGDSAVYLCASSLTGGNSYNEQFFGPGTRLTVL.

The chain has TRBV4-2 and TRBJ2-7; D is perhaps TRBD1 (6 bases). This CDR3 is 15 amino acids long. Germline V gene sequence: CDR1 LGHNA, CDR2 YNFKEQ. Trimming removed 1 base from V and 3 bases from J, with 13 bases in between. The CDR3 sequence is CASSQGGQAYYEQYF. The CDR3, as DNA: TGTGCCAGCAGCCAAGGGGGGCAGGCCTACTACGAGCAGTACTTC.

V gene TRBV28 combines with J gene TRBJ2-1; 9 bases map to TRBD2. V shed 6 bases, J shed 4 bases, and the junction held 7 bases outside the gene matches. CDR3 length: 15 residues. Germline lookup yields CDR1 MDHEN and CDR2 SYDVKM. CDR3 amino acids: CASSRGLAVYNEQFF. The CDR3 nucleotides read TGTGCCAGCAGCCGGGGACTAGCTGTATACAATGAGCAGTTCTTC. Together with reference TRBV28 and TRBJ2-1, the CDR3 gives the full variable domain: DVKVTQSSRYLVKRTGEKVFLECVQDMDHENMFWYRQDPGLGLRLIYFSYDVKMKEKGDIPEGYSVSREKKERFSLILESASTNQTSMYLCASSRGLAVYNEQFFGPGTRLTVL.

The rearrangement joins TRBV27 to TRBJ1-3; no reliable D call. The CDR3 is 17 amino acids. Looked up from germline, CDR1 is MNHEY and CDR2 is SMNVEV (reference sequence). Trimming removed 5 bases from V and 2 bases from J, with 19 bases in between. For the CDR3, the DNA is TGTGCCAGCAGTCCCACGTGGGGAGGCGAGCCTGGAAACACCATATATTTT. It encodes CASSPTWGGEPGNTIYF.

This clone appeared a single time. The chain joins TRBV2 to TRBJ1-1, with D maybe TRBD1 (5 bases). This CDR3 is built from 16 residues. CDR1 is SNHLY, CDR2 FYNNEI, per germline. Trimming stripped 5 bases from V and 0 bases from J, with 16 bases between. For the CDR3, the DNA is TGTGCCAGCAGTCCGGGGCAGGGAGACATGAACACTGAAGCTTTCTTT. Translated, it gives CASSPGQGDMNTEAFF.